The 20 T cell receptor beta chains below were found in one sample sequenced in a study of T cell responses to AZD1222 COVID-19 vaccine. Here immunoSEQ multiplex PCR was the method, and the copy in TCRdb shows in-frame clones only, minus some. Found here are about 160,000 clones, about nine tenths of them singletons; the top ten hold more than 5.5%. The sequenced sample was peripheral blood, obtained on day 0 of AZD1222 vaccination. All receptors come from an adult in good health.

J is TRBJ1-6 and V is TRBV4-3; D is uncertain. Trimming removed 0 bases from V and 8 bases from J, with 11 bases in between. CDR1 is LGHNA and CDR2 is YSLEER in the germline V gene. This CDR3 has 15 residues. CDR3 amino acids: CASSQDGRGYSPLHF. The CDR3 nucleotides read TGCGCCAGCAGCCAAGACGGTCGTGGGTATTCACCCCTCCACTTT.

The CDR3 coding sequence is TGTGCCAGTAGTCCATATGAGGACAGGAGTTACTATGGCTACACCTTC. It codes for CASSPYEDRSYYGYTF. The V gene is TRBV19, the J gene TRBJ1-2; 7 nucleotides align to TRBD1. This CDR3 comprises 16 residues. V dropped 5 bases and J dropped 3; count of bases not matched to a gene: 12. CDR1 is LNHDA and CDR2 is SQIVND in the germline V gene (reference sequence). The full variable domain, with the rest looked up from reference TRBV19 and TRBJ1-2, is DGGITQSPKYLFRKEGQNVTLSCEQNLNHDAMYWYRQDPGQGLRLIYYSQIVNDFQKGDIAEGYSVSREKKESFPLTVTSAQKNPTAFYLCASSPYEDRSYYGYTFGSGTRLTVV.

V and J are TRBV30 and TRBJ1-1; D not certain. Germline V gives CDR1 GTSNPN, CDR2 SVGIG (reference sequence). V was cut by 2 bases and J by 0 bases, with 10 bases left in between. The CDR3 length is 14 residues. In nucleotides, the CDR3 is TGTGCCTGGAGTCTTCGAGGTTTGAACACTGAAGCTTTCTTT. Its protein product is CAWSLRGLNTEAFF.

The rearrangement joins TRBV11-2 to TRBJ2-7; no clear D gene. The CDR3 is made up of 14 amino acids. Germline CDR1 and CDR2: SGHAT and FQNNGV. V was shortened by 1 base and J by 1 base, with 8 bases between the two germline ends. In DNA form, the CDR3 reads TGTGCCAGCAGCTTAGGGCCGACGTCCTACGAGCAGTACTTC. Its translation is CASSLGPTSYEQYF.

V gene TRBV19 combines with J gene TRBJ1-4; D is uncertain. CDR3 size: 13 residues. Trimming pared 9 bases from V and 8 bases from J, leaving 16 bases between. Germline CDR1 reads LNHDA; CDR2 reads SQIVND (reference sequence). Here the CDR3 reads CASREGREEKLFF. Written as DNA, the CDR3 is TGTGCCAGCCGCGAAGGGAGGGAAGAAAAACTGTTTTTT. Combining the CDR3 with reference TRBV19 and TRBJ1-4 gives the whole variable domain DGGITQSPKYLFRKEGQNVTLSCEQNLNHDAMYWYRQDPGQGLRLIYYSQIVNDFQKGDIAEGYSVSREKKESFPLTVTSAQKNPTAFYLCASREGREEKLFFGSGTQLSVL.

The chain joins TRBV9 to TRBJ1-2; a weak D match, TRBD1 (6 bases). Trimming shortened V by 2 bases and J by 4 bases, and 12 bases separated the two germline ends. The CDR3 length is 14 residues. Germline V gives CDR1 SGDLS, CDR2 YYNGEE. For the CDR3, the DNA is TGTGCCAGCAGCGTGGGACAAGAGATCTATGGCTACACCTTC. Amino acid sequence: CASSVGQEIYGYTF.

This clone was picked up a small number of times. The chain links TRBV7-2 to TRBJ2-2; maybe TRBD1 (6 bases). Trimming took off 7 bases at V and 6 bases at J, with 21 bases between the two ends. Germline V gene lookup returns CDR1 SGHTA and CDR2 FQGNSA. The CDR3 is 16 residues long. DNA for the CDR3: TGTGCCAGCACCGAACCCGGGACAAGTCGATCCGGGGAGCTGTTTTTT. This encodes CASTEPGTSRSGELFF.

The V and J genes are TRBV28 and TRBJ2-7; 9 positions match TRBD1. This CDR3 comprises 13 residues. The V gene's germline CDR1 is MDHEN and CDR2 SYDVKM. The V and J ends lost 2 bases and 5 bases, in that order; junction bases with no gene match: 1. CDR3: CASSLGQGNEQYF. The CDR3 bases are TGTGCCAGCAGTTTAGGACAGGGGAACGAGCAGTACTTC.

Only a few counts were recorded for this clone. The genes are TRBV7-9 and TRBJ2-7, with 8 bases fitting TRBD1. The germline gives CDR1 SEHNR, CDR2 FQNEAQ (reference sequence). This CDR3 contains 15 residues. V lost 5 bases, J lost 3 bases, and 9 bases stayed unmatched. The CDR3 DNA follows: TGTGCCAGCAGCCCCGGCAGGGGGCGCTTCTACGAGCAGTACTTC. Amino acids: CASSPGRGRFYEQYF.

The rearrangement links TRBV11-2 to TRBJ1-1; 8 bases line up with TRBD1. The germline V gene has CDR1 SGHAT and CDR2 FQNNGV. V dropped 2 bases and J dropped 1; count of bases not matched to a gene: 3. CDR3 size: 15 residues. The CDR3 nucleotides read TGTGCCAGCAGCTTATCTACAGGGGGGAACACTGAAGCTTTCTTT. This sequence encodes CASSLSTGGNTEAFF. Full variable domain (outside the CDR3, taken from reference TRBV11-2 and TRBJ1-1): EAGVAQSPRYKIIEKRQSVAFWCNPISGHATLYWYQQILGQGPKLLIQFQNNGVVDDSQLPKDRFSAERLKGVDSTLKIQPAKLEDSAVYLCASSLSTGGNTEAFFGQGTRLTVV.

The chain has TRBV5-1 and TRBJ2-1, with D unresolved. V shed 3 bases and J shed 9 bases, with 13 bases lying between them. CDR1 is SGHRS, CDR2 YFSETQ, per germline. The CDR3 is 13 amino acids. CDR3 sequence: CASSSTVASEQFF. CDR3 in DNA: TGCGCCAGCAGCTCAACCGTCGCGAGTGAGCAGTTCTTC.

A single count supports this clone. Other DNA sequences from this sample encode an identical CDR3 as well. V and J are TRBV18 and TRBJ2-3; D unclear. The CDR3 loop spans 13 amino acids. Germline V lookup: CDR1 KGHSH, CDR2 LQKENI. The germline V and J ends were trimmed by 0 bases and 0 bases, with 1 base remaining between them. The CDR3 protein is CASSPPSTDTQYF. In nucleotides, the CDR3 is TGTGCCAGCTCACCACCGAGCACAGATACGCAGTATTTT.

The chain joins TRBV6-6 to TRBJ1-2, with 7 bases matching TRBD1. V dropped 8 bases and J dropped 2; count of bases not matched to a gene: 2. Germline assignment: CDR1 MNHNY and CDR2 SVGAGI (reference sequence). The CDR3 totals 12 residues. The CDR3 region is CASQGGNYGYTF. CDR3 DNA: TGTGCCAGCCAGGGGGGGAACTATGGCTACACCTTC.

This chain uses TRBV12-3 or TRBV12-4 with TRBJ2-7; D remains unclear. The CDR3 is 12 residues long. V lost 6 bases to trimming and J lost 2 bases, with 8 bases between them. CDR3 in amino acids: CASSTRTYEQYF. For the CDR3, the DNA is TGTGCCAGCAGCACACGGACCTACGAGCAGTACTTC.

This rearrangement joins TRBV5-1 to TRBJ1-3, with D possibly being TRBD1 (5 bases). The CDR3 runs to 15 residues. V gave up 4 bases and J gave up 2 bases, with 13 bases separating them. Germline values: CDR1 SGHRS, CDR2 YFSETQ. CDR3 in amino acids: CASSPSGAPGNTIYF. The CDR3 region has the DNA TGCGCCAGCAGCCCCTCCGGGGCGCCTGGAAACACCATATATTTT.

This chain connects TRBV11-2 to TRBJ1-1; D gene uncertain. In germline, CDR1 is SGHAT, CDR2 FQNNGV. This CDR3 is built from 12 residues. Trimming cost V 4 bases and J 4 bases, with 7 bases left between them. Written as DNA, the CDR3 is TGTGCCAGCAGCTCCGGAAGCACTGAAGCTTTCTTT. This encodes CASSSGSTEAFF. Using reference TRBV11-2 and TRBJ1-1 for the parts outside the CDR3, the full variable domain is EAGVAQSPRYKIIEKRQSVAFWCNPISGHATLYWYQQILGQGPKLLIQFQNNGVVDDSQLPKDRFSAERLKGVDSTLKIQPAKLEDSAVYLCASSSGSTEAFFGQGTRLTVV.

As for this clone: Additional DNA sequences in this sample encode the identical CDR3. CDR3: CASSYSYEQYF. CDR3 sequence (DNA): TGTGCCAGCAGTTACAGCTACGAGCAGTACTTC. The chain has TRBV12-3 or TRBV12-4 and TRBJ2-7; D call uncertain. Trimming removed 4 bases from V and 3 bases from J, with 4 bases in between. The CDR3 runs to 11 residues.

This clone was detected a few times. This chain uses TRBV28 with TRBJ1-3, with 7 nucleotides matching TRBD1. Unmatched junction bases numbered 6, after V lost 4 bases and J lost 0 bases. CDR1 and CDR2 from the germline V gene are MDHEN and SYDVKM. The CDR3 length is 16 residues. For the CDR3, the DNA is TGTGCCAGCAGTTCACCGGGACAGTCCTCTGGAAACACCATATATTTT. The encoded protein is CASSSPGQSSGNTIYF.

This clone has a single count. The chain employs TRBV3-1 (or the pseudogene TRBV3-2) and TRBJ2-7, with a weak D call TRBD2 (6 bases). Trimming took off 4 bases at V and 2 bases at J, with 15 bases between the two ends. The CDR3 sequence is 15 residues long. Germline V lookup: CDR1 LGHDT, CDR2 YNNKEL (reference sequence). CDR3 DNA sequence: TGTGCCAGCAGCCGGGTCGGGACTGGGACCTACGAGCAGTACTTC. Translation: CASSRVGTGTYEQYF.

V usage is TRBV5-4 and J usage is TRBJ1-1; D might be TRBD1 (6 bases). Trimming took 0 bases from V and 3 from J, leaving 12 bases between them. Germline CDR1 is SGHNT and CDR2 is YYREEE (reference sequence). This CDR3 is 15 amino acids long. In DNA form, the CDR3 reads TGTGCCAGCAGCTTGGTGGGGGCAGCATACACTGAAGCTTTCTTT. It codes for CASSLVGAAYTEAFF.